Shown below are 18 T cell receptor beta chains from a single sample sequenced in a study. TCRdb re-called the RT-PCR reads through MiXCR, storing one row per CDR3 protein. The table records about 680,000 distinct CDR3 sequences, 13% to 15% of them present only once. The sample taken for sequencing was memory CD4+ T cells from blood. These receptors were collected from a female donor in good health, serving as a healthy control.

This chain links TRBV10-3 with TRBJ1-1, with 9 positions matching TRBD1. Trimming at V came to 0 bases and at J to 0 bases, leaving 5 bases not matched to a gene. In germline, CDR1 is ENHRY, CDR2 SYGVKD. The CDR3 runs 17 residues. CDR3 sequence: CAISESKWTGVNTEAFF. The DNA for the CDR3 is TGTGCCATCAGTGAGTCAAAATGGACAGGGGTGAACACTGAAGCTTTCTTT.

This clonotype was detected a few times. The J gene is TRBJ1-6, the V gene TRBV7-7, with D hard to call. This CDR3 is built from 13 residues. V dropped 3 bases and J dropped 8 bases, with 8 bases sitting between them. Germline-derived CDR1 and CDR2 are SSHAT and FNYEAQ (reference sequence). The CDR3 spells CASSFDLDSPLHF. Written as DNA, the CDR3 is TGTGCCAGCAGCTTCGACTTGGATTCACCCCTCCACTTT. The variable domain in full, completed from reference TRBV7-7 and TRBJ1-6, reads GAGVSQSPRYKVTKRGQDVTLRCDPISSHATLYWYQQALGQGPEFLTYFNYEAQPDKSGLPSDRFSAERPEGSISTLTIQRTEQRDSAMYRCASSFDLDSPLHFGNGTRLTVT.

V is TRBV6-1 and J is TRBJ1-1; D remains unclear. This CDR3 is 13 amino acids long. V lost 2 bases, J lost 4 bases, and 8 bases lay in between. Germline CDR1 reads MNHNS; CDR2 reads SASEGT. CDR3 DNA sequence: TGTGCCAGCAGTGAATTGGGTGGCACTGAAGCTTTCTTT. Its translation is CASSELGGTEAFF.

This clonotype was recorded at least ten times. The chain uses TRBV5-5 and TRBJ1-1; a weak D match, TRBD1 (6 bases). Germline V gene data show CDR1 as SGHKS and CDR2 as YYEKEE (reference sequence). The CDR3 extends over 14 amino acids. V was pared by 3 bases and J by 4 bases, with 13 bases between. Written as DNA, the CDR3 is TGTGCCAGCAGCTCGAGGGGGGTAGGCACTGAAGCTTTCTTT. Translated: CASSSRGVGTEAFF.

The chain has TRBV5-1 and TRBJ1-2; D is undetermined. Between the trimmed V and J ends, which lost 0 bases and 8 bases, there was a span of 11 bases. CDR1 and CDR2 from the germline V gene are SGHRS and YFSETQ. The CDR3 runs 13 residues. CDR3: CASSLDTSGGYTF. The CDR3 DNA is TGCGCCAGCAGCTTGGATACGTCGGGGGGCTACACCTTC.

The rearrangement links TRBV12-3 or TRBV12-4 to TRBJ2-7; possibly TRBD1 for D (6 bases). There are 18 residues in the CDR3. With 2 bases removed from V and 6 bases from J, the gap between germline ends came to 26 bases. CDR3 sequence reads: CASSLWGFAGHRDSEQYF. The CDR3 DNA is TGTGCCAGCAGTTTATGGGGGTTTGCGGGCCACAGGGATTCCGAGCAGTACTTC.

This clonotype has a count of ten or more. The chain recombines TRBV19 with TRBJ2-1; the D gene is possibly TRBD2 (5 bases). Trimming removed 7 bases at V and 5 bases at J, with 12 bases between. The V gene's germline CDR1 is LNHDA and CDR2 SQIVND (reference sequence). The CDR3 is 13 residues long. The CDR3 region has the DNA TGTGCCAGTAAGGAGGACGTCCACAATGAGCAGTTCTTC. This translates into CASKEDVHNEQFF. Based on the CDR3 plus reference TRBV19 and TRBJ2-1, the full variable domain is DGGITQSPKYLFRKEGQNVTLSCEQNLNHDAMYWYRQDPGQGLRLIYYSQIVNDFQKGDIAEGYSVSREKKESFPLTVTSAQKNPTAFYLCASKEDVHNEQFFGPGTRLTVL.

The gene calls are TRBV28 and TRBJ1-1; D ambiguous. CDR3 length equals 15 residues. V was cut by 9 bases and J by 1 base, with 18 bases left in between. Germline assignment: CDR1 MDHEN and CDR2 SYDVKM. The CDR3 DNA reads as TGTGCCAGTCCACCGGGGAGCGCAAAGAACACTGAAGCTTTCTTT. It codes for CASPPGSAKNTEAFF. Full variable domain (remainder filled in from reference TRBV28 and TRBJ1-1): DVKVTQSSRYLVKRTGEKVFLECVQDMDHENMFWYRQDPGLGLRLIYFSYDVKMKEKGDIPEGYSVSREKKERFSLILESASTNQTSMYLCASPPGSAKNTEAFFGQGTRLTVV.

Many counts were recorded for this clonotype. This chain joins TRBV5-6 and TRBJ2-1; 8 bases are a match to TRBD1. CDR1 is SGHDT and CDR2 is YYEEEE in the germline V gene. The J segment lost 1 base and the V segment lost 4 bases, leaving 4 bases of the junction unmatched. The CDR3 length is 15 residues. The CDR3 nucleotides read TGTGCCAGCAGCAAACGGACAGGGTCCTACAATGAGCAGTTCTTC. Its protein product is CASSKRTGSYNEQFF.

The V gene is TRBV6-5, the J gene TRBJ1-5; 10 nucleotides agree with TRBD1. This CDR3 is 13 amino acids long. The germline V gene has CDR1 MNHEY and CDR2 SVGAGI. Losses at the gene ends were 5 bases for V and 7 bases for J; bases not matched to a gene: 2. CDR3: CASSMTGGQPQHF. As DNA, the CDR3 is TGTGCCAGCAGTATGACAGGGGGCCAGCCCCAGCATTTT.

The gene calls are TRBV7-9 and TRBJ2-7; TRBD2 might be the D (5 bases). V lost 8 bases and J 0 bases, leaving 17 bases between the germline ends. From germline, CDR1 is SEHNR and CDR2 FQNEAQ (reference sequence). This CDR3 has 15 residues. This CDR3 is CASLPRGESSYEQYF. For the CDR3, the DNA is TGTGCCAGCCTCCCTCGTGGGGAGAGCTCCTACGAGCAGTACTTC.

The CDR3 DNA reads TGTGCCAGCAGGGGGACAGGGGAATATGGCTACACCTTC. This codes for CASRGTGEYGYTF. The rearrangement joins TRBV27 to TRBJ1-2; 10 bases agree with TRBD1. The CDR3 totals 13 residues. Germline loops: CDR1 MNHEY, CDR2 SMNVEV (reference sequence). The ends lost 6 bases at V and 5 bases at J; junction bases unmatched: 3.

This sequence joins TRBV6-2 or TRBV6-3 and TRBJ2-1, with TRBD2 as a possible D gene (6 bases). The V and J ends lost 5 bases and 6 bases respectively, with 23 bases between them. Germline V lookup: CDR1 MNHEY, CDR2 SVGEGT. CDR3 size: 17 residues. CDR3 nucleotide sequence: TGTGCCAGCAGTGGGGGGTCTCGGCGGGGTATGAGCAATGAGCAGTTCTTC. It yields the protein CASSGGSRRGMSNEQFF.

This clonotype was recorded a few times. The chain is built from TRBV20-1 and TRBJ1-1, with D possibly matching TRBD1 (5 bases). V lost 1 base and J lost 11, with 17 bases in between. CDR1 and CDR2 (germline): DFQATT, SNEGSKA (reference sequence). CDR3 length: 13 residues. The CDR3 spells CSARVQVPKGAFF. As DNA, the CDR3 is TGCAGTGCTAGAGTTCAGGTCCCGAAGGGGGCTTTCTTT.

CDR3 sequence reads: CASSYSSAVQFF. CDR3 nucleotides: TGCGCCAGCAGCTATTCGTCGGCTGTGCAGTTCTTC. This chain links TRBV5-1 with TRBJ2-1; D gene unclear. CDR3 length: 12 amino acids. Germline V gene sequence: CDR1 SGHRS, CDR2 YFSETQ. V lost 3 bases, J lost 12 bases, and 13 bases lay in between.

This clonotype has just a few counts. The DNA of the CDR3 is TGTGCCACCAGCTTGGGACGGGGGGCCAGGCAGCCCCAGCATTTT. Its translation is CATSLGRGARQPQHF. J is TRBJ1-5 and V is TRBV15; D is possibly TRBD1 (6 bases). CDR1 is LNHNV and CDR2 is YYDKDF in the germline V gene (reference sequence). The V gene lost 5 bases and the J gene lost 7 bases, with 18 bases spanning the gap. The CDR3 has 15 residues.

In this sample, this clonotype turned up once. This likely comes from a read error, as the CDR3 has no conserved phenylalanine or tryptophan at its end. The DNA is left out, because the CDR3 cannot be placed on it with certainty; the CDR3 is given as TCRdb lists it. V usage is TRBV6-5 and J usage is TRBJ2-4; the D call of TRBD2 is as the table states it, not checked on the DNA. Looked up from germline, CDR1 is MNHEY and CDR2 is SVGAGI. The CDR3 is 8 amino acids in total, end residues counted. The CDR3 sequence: CASSYGPL.

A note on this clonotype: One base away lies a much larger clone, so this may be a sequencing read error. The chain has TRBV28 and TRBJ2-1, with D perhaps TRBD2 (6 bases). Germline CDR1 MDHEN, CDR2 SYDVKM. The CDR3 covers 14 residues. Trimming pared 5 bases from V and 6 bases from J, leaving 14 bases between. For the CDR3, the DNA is TGTGCCAGCAGTCTCGTGTGGGGAGGCAATGAGCAGTTCTTC. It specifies CASSLVWGGNEQFF.